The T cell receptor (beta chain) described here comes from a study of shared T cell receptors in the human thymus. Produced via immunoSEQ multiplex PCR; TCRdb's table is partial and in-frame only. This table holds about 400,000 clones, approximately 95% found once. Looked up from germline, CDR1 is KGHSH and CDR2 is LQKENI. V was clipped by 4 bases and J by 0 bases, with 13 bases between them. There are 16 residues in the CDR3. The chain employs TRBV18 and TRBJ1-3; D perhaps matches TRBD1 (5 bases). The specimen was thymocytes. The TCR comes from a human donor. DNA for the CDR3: TGTGCCAGCTCACGTTTCTCGAGGGGCTCTGGAAACACCATATATTTT. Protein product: CASSRFSRGSGNTIYF.